The clone carrying this T cell receptor (beta chain) was counted only a few times. Its antigen is still unknown. Using a J-beta primer mix together with a sample-barcoded 5' primer, a second PCR was run for roughly 7 to 12 cycles. MiXCR was run by TCRdb on the 5' RACE reads, yielding one entry per CDR3 protein. The table records about 1.6 million distinct CDR3 sequences, almost 35% of them present only once. The data were obtained in a study of blood T cells in healthy people across ages. Broader study findings: Researchers report that TCR beta diversity correlated strongly with naive T cell percentage.

Trimming took 2 bases from V and 1 from J, leaving 12 bases between them. CDR3 length: 15 amino acids. In germline, CDR1 is ENHRY, CDR2 SYGVKD. Sequencing was carried out using blood. The receptor was derived from a woman in her 30s in good health. The chain is built from TRBV10-3 and TRBJ2-7, with D perhaps being TRBD1 or TRBD2 (7 bases each). CDR3 region: CAISEGRGGSYEQYF. The CDR3 coding sequence is TGTGCCATCAGTGAGGGCAGGGGGGGTTCCTACGAGCAGTACTTC.